This TCR beta chain was obtained from a study of monozygotic twins with inflammatory bowel disease. The input for each TCR library was around 3.5 ug of total RNA. Reanalyzing the 5' RACE reads, TCRdb keeps one entry per CDR3 protein, without DNA. This listing includes around 450,000 distinct CDR3 sequences. General study results and limits: Healthy twins shared more clonotypes with others than IBD patients, most markedly active ones.

The germline gives CDR1 KGHSH, CDR2 LQKENI. The CDR3 sequence is 14 residues long. The draw for each donor consisted of a single 2.5 ml blood sample. RNA in its total form was extracted from whole blood, and T cells were not sorted. Comments on this clonotype: Its antigen remains unknown.

This TCR was sampled from a human donor with ulcerative colitis or Crohn's disease, or a healthy co-twin of an affected twin (not recorded which). The source material was blood. The rearrangement uses TRBV18 and TRBJ2-5; TCRdb outputs TRBD1, but without DNA this stays unchecked. This CDR3 is CASSPRGGPETQYF.